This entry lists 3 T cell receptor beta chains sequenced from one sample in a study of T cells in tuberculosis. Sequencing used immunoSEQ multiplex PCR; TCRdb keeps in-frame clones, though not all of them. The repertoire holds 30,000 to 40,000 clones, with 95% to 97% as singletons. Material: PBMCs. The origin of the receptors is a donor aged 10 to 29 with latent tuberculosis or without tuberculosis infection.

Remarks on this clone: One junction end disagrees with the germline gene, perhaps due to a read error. CDR3 loop: CASSFRTDSSAFF. Written as DNA, the CDR3 is TGTGCCAGTAGCTTCAGGACCGACAGTTCAGCTTTCTTT. The rearrangement joins TRBV5-4 to TRBJ1-1; a possible D gene is TRBD1 (5 bases). Per the germline V gene, CDR1 is SGHNT and CDR2 is YYREEE (reference sequence). This CDR3 comprises 13 residues.

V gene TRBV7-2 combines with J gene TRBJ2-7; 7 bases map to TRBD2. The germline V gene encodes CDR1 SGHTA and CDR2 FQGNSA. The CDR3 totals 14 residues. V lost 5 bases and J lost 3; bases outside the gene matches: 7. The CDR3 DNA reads TGTGCCAGCAGCATCCCGGGACTATACTACGAGCAGTACTTC. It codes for CASSIPGLYYEQYF.

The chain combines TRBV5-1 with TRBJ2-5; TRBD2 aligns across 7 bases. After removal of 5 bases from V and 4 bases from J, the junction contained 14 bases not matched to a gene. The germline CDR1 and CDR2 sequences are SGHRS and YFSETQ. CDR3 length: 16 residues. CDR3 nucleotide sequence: TGCGCCAGCAGTTATTGGCCGCGGGGGTTCGGAGAGACCCAGTACTTC. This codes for CASSYWPRGFGETQYF.